Detailed here is one T cell receptor (beta chain). TCRdb keeps only in-frame clones here, not all; method: immunoSEQ multiplex PCR. The repertoire holds about 150,000 clones, with 87% as singletons. These data are taken from a study of blood T cell repertoires in COVID-19. Trimming removed 5 bases from V and 4 bases from J, with 9 bases in between. This CDR3 is 13 amino acids long. Per germline, CDR1 SGHVS and CDR2 FQNEAQ. Participants were placed into cohorts based on the clinical history they reported. Exposed participants encountered a COVID-19 case during the 2 weeks preceding study entry. The rearrangement links TRBV7-8 to TRBJ2-1; D is unresolved. What was sequenced was PBMCs or T cells enriched from blood (not recorded which). This TCR was sampled from a woman in her 40s who had been exposed to COVID-19. Written as DNA, the CDR3 is TGTGCCAGCAGCCCCTATGTGTACAATGAGCAGTTCTTC. Residues: CASSPYVYNEQFF.